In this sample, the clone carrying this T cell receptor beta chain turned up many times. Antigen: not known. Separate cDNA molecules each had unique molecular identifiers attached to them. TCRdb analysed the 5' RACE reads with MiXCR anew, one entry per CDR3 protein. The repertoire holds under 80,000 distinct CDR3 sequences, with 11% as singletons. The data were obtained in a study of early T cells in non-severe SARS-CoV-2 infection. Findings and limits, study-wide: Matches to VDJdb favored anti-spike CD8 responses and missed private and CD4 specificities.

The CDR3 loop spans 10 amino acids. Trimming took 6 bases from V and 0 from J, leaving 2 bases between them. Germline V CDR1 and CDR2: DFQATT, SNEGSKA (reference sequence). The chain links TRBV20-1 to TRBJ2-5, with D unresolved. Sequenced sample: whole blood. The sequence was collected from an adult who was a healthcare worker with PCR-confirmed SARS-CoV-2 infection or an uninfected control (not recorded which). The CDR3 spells CSAYQETQYF. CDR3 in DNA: TGCAGTGCGTACCAAGAGACCCAGTACTTC.